The rows below give T cell receptor beta chains drawn from one sample of a study of blood T cell repertoires in COVID-19. Assay used: immunoSEQ multiplex PCR; TCRdb lists only in-frame clones, some missing. The table shows approximately 110,000 clones, with approximately 90% occurring only once. Specimen: peripheral blood. The receptors shown here come from a human donor in a cohort sampled during active COVID-19. CDR3s include the opening cysteine and the closing phenylalanine or tryptophan. Each record gives: clone size, J gene, CDR3 length, D gene, V gene, CDR3 protein, CDR3 DNA. The D gene is left open where the match is weak. Size is omitted from some rows. Given values are once, few, many or a class for expanded clones.

NA,TRBJ2-7,11,NA,TRBV20-1,CSGASSYEQYF,TGCAGTGGTGCTAGCTCCTACGAGCAGTACTTC
once,TRBJ2-7,15,TRBD2,TRBV4-3,CASSQDSGRAYEQYF,TGCGCCAGCAGCCAAGATAGTGGGAGGGCCTACGAGCAGTACTTC
NA,TRBJ1-4,12,NA,TRBV2,CASSEEEDRHFF,TGTGCCAGCAGTGAAGAAGAGGACAGACACTTTTTT
NA,TRBJ1-1,14,NA,TRBV15,CATSRVRTAGRAFF,TGTGCCACCAGCAGAGTACGAACAGCCGGGAGAGCTTTCTTT
once,TRBJ1-1,17,TRBD1,TRBV3-1/TRBV3-2,CASSQEGDRGLSTEAFF,TGTGCCAGCAGCCAAGAGGGGGACAGGGGGCTCTCCACTGAAGCTTTCTTT
NA,TRBJ2-7,16,TRBD2,TRBV9,CASSVGHPAGGREQYF,TGTGCCAGCAGCGTAGGGCACCCAGCGGGAGGGCGCGAGCAGTACTTC
once,TRBJ2-7,13,TRBD1,TRBV6-5,CASSYDLGGLKYF,TGTGCCAGCAGTTACGACCTAGGGGGCCTGAAGTACTTC
NA,TRBJ2-6,15,NA,TRBV6-5,CASSYGLSGANVLTF,TGTGCCAGCAGTTACGGACTCTCTGGGGCCAACGTCCTGACTTTC
NA,TRBJ2-1,17,TRBD2,TRBV10-2,CATRLAGGRIAGFEQFF,TGCGCCACCAGACTAGCGGGAGGCCGGATCGCGGGTTTTGAGCAGTTCTTC
once,TRBJ2-7,17,TRBD1,TRBV13,CASSIGTGGGWSDEQYF,TGTGCCAGCAGCATAGGGACAGGGGGCGGGTGGTCGGACGAGCAGTACTTC
NA,TRBJ1-3,13,NA,TRBV19,CASLSGGGNTIYF,TGTGCCAGTCTCAGTGGCGGTGGAAACACCATATATTTT
NA,TRBJ2-4,14,NA,TRBV7-2,CASSQRGTGNIQYF,TGTGCCAGCAGCCAACGGGGAACGGGGAACATTCAGTACTTC
NA,TRBJ1-5,17,NA,TRBV9,CASSAGGGASGNQPQHF,TGTGCCAGCAGCGCCGGAGGGGGGGCGAGTGGCAATCAGCCCCAGCATTTT
NA,TRBJ2-5,14,TRBD2,TRBV7-3,CASSPSGSAETQYF,TGTGCCAGCAGTCCGAGCGGGAGCGCAGAGACCCAGTACTTC
NA,TRBJ2-3,16,TRBD2,TRBV2,CASSEGLAGGSDTQYF,TGTGCCAGCAGTGAAGGCCTAGCGGGAGGATCAGATACGCAGTATTTT
NA,TRBJ1-2,14,TRBD1,TRBV14,CASSPRDRNYGYTF,TGTGCCAGCAGCCCCCGGGACAGAAACTATGGCTACACCTTC
NA,TRBJ1-6,16,NA,TRBV5-4,CASSLYLQSYNSPLHF,TGTGCCAGCAGCTTGTACCTACAGTCCTATAATTCACCCCTCCACTTT
NA,TRBJ2-3,11,NA,TRBV11-3,CASSTSSQLYF,TGTGCCAGCAGCACTAGTTCTCAATTGTATTTT